This T cell receptor (beta chain) was observed in a study of OX40 agonist ivuxolimab in advanced cancers. Profiling relied on immunoSEQ multiplex PCR, and the TCRdb table lists in-frame clones only, not all of them. The sample records over 100,000 clones, 93% being singletons. For this clone: The antigen remains unidentified.

Study outcomes and limitations: By week 6 at 0.1 to 3.0 mg/kg, blood CD4+ and CD8+ T cells had expanded clonally.

Germline V CDR1 and CDR2: GTSNPN, SVGIG (reference sequence). The ends were cut back, 4 bases at V and 3 bases at J, with 7 bases in the middle. The CDR3 sequence is 12 residues long. The J gene is TRBJ2-1, the V gene TRBV30, with unresolved D. Sequencing used CD4+ or CD8+ T cells sorted from blood, obtained in a trial of the OX40 agonist ivuxolimab. The clonotype was recovered from an adult with an advanced solid tumor such as melanoma, head and neck, liver or kidney cancer. The CDR3 DNA sequence: TGTGCCTGGAACGACAACTACAATGAGCAGTTCTTC. Translating gives CAWNDNYNEQFF.